These T cell receptor beta chains were read from a single sample in a study of glioma-infiltrating T cells. TCRdb analysed the multiplex PCR reads with MiXCR anew, one entry per CDR3 protein. The sample includes 400,000 or so distinct CDR3 sequences, roughly two fifths seen only once; the top ten take around 12%. Sequences were obtained from glioma tissue, nonneoplastic brain tissue, or PBMCs (not recorded which). These receptors came from a human donor with low-grade glioma or glioblastoma, undergoing nonglioma brain surgery, or in good health (not recorded which). The CDR3 runs from the conserved cysteine through the conserved F or W. Fields, in order: V gene, CDR3 protein.

V gene: TRBV12-3/TRBV12-4
CDR3 protein: CASRPPKGRHTGELFF

V gene: TRBV20-1
CDR3 protein: CSARDGVGHTEAFF

V gene: TRBV28
CDR3 protein: CASEGNTEAFF

V gene: TRBV27
CDR3 protein: CASRPGTSGSTDTQYF

V gene: TRBV28
CDR3 protein: CASSLSGGGDSFRAQHF

V gene: TRBV5-1
CDR3 protein: CASSSGGQAYEQYF

V gene: TRBV20-1
CDR3 protein: CSASIPSGREGSDTQYF

V gene: TRBV5-1
CDR3 protein: CASRTADSGNTIYF

V gene: TRBV6-2/TRBV6-3
CDR3 protein: CASSARYGGSNQPQHF

V gene: TRBV24-1
CDR3 protein: CATSVLSGINTYEQYF

V gene: TRBV24-1
CDR3 protein: CATGNLQNTGELFF

V gene: TRBV7-2
CDR3 protein: CASSFGTGWAGELFF

V gene: TRBV27
CDR3 protein: CASSQGGGPQPQHF

V gene: TRBV6-1
CDR3 protein: CASSVRGWDTGELFF

V gene: TRBV28
CDR3 protein: CASSFVGSRLPDTQYF

V gene: TRBV9
CDR3 protein: CASSVEDQETQYF

V gene: TRBV3-1
CDR3 protein: CASSQPDKSGEAFF